The present T cell receptor (beta chain) was sequenced within a study of siplizumab effects on memory and regulatory T cells. As regards this clone: Its cognate antigen is unknown.

Study observations and caveats: Alloreactive clones mapping to unstimulated subsets formed only a minor fraction.

Germline trimming cut 4 bases from V and 0 bases from J; bases unmatched to any gene: 3. This CDR3 spans 16 amino acids. CDR1 is SGHTS and CDR2 is YDEGEE in the germline V gene. Measured with immunoSEQ multiplex PCR; TCRdb has only the in-frame clones, and not every one. This sample yields tens of thousands of clones, of which around 90% are seen a single time; 0.25% belongs to the top ten. The chain employs TRBV5-8 and TRBJ1-6; 8 bases agree with TRBD1. The source is a human donor in good health. The sample consisted of naive CD4+ T cells sorted from blood. CDR3: CASSLTGDSYNSPLHF. The CDR3 DNA is TGTGCCAGCAGCCTGACAGGGGACTCCTATAATTCACCCCTCCACTTT.